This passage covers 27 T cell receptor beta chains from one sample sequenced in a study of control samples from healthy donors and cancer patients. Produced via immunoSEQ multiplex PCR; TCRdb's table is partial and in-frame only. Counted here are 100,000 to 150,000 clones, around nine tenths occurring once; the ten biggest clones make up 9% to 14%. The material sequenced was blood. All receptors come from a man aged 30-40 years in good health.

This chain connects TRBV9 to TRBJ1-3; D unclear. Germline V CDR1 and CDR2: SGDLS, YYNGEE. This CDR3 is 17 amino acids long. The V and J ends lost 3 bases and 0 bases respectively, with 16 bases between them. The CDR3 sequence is CASSGLRASISGNTIYF. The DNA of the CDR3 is TGTGCCAGCAGCGGTCTAAGGGCTTCGATCTCTGGAAACACCATATATTTT.

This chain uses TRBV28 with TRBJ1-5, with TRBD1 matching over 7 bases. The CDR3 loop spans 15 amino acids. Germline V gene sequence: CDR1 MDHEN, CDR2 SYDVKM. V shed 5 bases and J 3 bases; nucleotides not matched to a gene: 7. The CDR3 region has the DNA TGTGCCAGCAGTCCTGACAGGGAAACCAATCAGCCCCAGCATTTT. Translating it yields CASSPDRETNQPQHF.

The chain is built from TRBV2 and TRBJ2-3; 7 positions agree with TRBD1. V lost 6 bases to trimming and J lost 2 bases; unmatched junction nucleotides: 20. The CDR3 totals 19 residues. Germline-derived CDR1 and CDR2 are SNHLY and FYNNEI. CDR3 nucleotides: TGTGCCAGCAGATTCCCTTTTCCTCGACAGGGCCATGACACAGATACGCAGTATTTT. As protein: CASRFPFPRQGHDTDTQYF.

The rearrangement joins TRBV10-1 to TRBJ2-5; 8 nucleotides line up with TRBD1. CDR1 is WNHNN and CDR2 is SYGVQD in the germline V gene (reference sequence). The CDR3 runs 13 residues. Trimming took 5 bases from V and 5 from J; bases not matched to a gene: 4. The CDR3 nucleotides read TGCGCCAGCAGTCGGACAGGGCGGGAGACCCAGTACTTC. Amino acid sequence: CASSRTGRETQYF.

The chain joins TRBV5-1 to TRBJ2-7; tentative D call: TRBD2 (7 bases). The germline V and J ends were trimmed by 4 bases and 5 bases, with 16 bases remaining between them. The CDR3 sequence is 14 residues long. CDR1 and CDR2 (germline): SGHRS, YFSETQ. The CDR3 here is CASSPGRGAHEQYV. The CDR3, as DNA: TGCGCCAGCAGCCCCGGACGGGGGGCCCACGAGCAGTACGTC.

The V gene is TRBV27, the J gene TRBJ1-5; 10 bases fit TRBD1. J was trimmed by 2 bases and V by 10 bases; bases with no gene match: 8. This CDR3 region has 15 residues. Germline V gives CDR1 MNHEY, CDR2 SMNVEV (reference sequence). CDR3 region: CATQPGTGGNQPQHF. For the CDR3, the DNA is TGTGCCACGCAACCCGGGACAGGGGGCAATCAGCCCCAGCATTTT.

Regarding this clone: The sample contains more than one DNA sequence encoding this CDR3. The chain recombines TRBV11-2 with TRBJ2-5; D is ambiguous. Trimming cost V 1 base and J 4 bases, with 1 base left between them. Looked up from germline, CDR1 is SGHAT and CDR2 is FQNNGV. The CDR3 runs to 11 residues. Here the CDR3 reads CASSLGETQYF. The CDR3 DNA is TGTGCCAGCAGCTTAGGAGAGACCCAGTACTTC.

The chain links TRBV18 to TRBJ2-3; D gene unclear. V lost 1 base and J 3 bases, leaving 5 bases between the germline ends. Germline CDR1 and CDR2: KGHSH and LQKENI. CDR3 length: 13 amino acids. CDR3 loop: CASSPQNTDTQYF. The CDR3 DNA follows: TGTGCCAGCTCACCACAGAATACAGATACGCAGTATTTT.

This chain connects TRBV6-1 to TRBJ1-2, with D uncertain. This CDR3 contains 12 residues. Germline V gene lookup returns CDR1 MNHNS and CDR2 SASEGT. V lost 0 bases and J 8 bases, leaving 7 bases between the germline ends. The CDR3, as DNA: TGTGCCAGCAGTGAAGCTGGAAGGGGCTACACCTTC. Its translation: CASSEAGRGYTF.

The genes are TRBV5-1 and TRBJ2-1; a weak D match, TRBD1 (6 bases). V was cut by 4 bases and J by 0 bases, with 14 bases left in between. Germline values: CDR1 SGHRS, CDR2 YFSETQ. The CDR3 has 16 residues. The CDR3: CASSPETGSSYNEQFF. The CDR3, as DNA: TGCGCCAGCAGCCCTGAAACAGGGAGCTCCTACAATGAGCAGTTCTTC.

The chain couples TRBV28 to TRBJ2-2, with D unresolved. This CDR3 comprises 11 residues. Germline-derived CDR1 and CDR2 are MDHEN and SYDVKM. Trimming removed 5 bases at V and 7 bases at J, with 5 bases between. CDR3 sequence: CASSLYGELFF. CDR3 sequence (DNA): TGTGCCAGCAGTCTATACGGGGAGCTGTTTTTT.

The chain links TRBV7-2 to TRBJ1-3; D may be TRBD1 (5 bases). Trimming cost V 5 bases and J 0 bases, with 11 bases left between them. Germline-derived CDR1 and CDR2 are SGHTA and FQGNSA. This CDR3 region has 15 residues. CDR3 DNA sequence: TGTGCCAGCAGCGTGGGGGGAAGCTCTGGAAACACCATATATTTT. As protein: CASSVGGSSGNTIYF.

The CDR3 loop is CASRESQRGEKLFF. DNA of the CDR3: TGTGCCAGCAGGGAATCACAGAGGGGTGAAAAACTGTTTTTT. The chain joins TRBV6-4 to TRBJ1-4, with D maybe TRBD1 (5 bases). The ends were cut back, 6 bases at V and 7 bases at J, with 15 bases in the middle. The CDR3 is made up of 14 amino acids. The germline V gene encodes CDR1 MRHNA and CDR2 SNTAGT.

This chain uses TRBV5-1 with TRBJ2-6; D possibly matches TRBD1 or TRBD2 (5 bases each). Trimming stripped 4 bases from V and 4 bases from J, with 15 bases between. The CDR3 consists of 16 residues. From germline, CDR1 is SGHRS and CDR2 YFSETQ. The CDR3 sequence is CASSLDTGAGANVLTF. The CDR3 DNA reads TGCGCCAGCAGCCTCGATACCGGGGCCGGGGCCAACGTCCTGACTTTC.

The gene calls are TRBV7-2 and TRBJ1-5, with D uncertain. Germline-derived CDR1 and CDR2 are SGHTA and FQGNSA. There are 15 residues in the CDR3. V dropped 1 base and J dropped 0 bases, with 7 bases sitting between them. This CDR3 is CASSLVRNSNQPQHF. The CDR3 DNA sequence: TGTGCCAGCAGCTTAGTACGGAATAGCAATCAGCCCCAGCATTTT.

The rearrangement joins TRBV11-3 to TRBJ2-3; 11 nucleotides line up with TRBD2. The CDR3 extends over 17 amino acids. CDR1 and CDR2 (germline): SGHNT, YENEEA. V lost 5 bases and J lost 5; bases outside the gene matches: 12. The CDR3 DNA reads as TGTGCCAGCAGCCCGTTTAGCGGGGGGGCGGAAAAAGATACGCAGTATTTT. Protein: CASSPFSGGAEKDTQYF.

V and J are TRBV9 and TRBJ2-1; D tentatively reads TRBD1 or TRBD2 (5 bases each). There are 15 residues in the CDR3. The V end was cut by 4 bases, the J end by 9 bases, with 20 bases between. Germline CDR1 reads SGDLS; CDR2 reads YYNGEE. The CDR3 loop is CASSSPGGIETEQFF. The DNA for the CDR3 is TGTGCCAGCAGCTCCCCTGGGGGAATAGAGACTGAGCAGTTCTTC.

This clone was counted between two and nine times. The CDR3 region has the DNA TGTGCCAGCAGCTTAGAGGGTAGCGGGGCCCAAGAGACCCAGTACTTC. Translation: CASSLEGSGAQETQYF. V usage is TRBV13 and J usage is TRBJ2-5; TRBD2 matches at 8 bases. CDR1 PRHDT and CDR2 FYEKMQ come from the germline V gene (reference sequence). The CDR3 is made up of 16 amino acids. Trimming took 1 base from V and 1 from J; bases not matched to a gene: 5. Complete variable domain (other parts from reference TRBV13 and TRBJ2-5): AAGVIQSPRHLIKEKRETATLKCYPIPRHDTVYWYQQGPGQDPQFLISFYEKMQSDKGSIPDRFSAQQFSDYHSELNMSSLELGDSALYFCASSLEGSGAQETQYFGPGTRLLVL.

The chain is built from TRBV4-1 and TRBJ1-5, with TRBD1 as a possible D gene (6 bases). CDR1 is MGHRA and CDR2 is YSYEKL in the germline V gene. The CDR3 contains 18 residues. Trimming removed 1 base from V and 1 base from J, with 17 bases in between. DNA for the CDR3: TGCGCCAGCAGCCAAGCTAAATCAGGGGTGGGAAGCAATCAGCCCCAGCATTTT. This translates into CASSQAKSGVGSNQPQHF.

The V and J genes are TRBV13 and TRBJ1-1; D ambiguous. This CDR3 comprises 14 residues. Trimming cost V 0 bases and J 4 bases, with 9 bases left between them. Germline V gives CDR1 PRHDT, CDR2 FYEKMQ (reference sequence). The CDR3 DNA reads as TGTGCCAGCAGCTTAGGGGGTCCGGGCACTGAAGCTTTCTTT. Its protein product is CASSLGGPGTEAFF.

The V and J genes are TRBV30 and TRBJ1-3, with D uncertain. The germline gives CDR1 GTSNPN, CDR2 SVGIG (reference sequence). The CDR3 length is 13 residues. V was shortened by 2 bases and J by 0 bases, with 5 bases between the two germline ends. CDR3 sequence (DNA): TGTGCCTGGAGTTGGGCCTCTGGAAACACCATATATTTT. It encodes CAWSWASGNTIYF.

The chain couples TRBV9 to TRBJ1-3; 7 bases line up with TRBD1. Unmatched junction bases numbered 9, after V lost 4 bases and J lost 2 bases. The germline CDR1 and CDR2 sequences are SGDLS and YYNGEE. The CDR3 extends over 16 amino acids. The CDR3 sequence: CASSPNPGTAGNTIYF. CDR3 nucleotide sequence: TGTGCCAGCAGCCCAAACCCCGGGACAGCTGGAAACACCATATATTTT.

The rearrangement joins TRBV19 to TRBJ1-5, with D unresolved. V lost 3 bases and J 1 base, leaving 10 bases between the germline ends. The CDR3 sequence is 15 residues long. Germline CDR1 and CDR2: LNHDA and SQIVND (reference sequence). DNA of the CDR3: TGTGCCAGTAGTATTCATAGGCGGAGCAATCAGCCCCAGCATTTT. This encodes CASSIHRRSNQPQHF. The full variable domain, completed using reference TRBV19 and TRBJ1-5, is DGGITQSPKYLFRKEGQNVTLSCEQNLNHDAMYWYRQDPGQGLRLIYYSQIVNDFQKGDIAEGYSVSREKKESFPLTVTSAQKNPTAFYLCASSIHRRSNQPQHFGDGTRLSIL.

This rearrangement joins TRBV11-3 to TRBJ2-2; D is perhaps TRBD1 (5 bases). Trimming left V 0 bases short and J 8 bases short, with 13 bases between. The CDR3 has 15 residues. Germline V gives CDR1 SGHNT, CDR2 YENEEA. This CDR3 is CASSLDGQGPGELFF. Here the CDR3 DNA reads TGTGCCAGCAGCTTAGATGGGCAGGGTCCGGGGGAGCTGTTTTTT.

DNA of the CDR3: TGCGCCAGCAGCCAAGAACGTTACAGCCTTGATTCACCCCTCCACTTT. This sequence encodes CASSQERYSLDSPLHF. The genes are TRBV4-1 and TRBJ1-6; no clear D. Deletions cut 0 bases from V and 8 bases from J, with 14 bases between. The CDR3 has 16 amino acids. Germline V gives CDR1 MGHRA, CDR2 YSYEKL.

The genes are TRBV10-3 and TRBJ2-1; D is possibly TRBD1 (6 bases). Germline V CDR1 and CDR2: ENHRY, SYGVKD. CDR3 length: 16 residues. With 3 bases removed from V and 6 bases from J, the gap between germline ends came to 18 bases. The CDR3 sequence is CAISEDADRIVNEQFF. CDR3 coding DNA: TGTGCCATCAGTGAAGATGCAGACAGGATCGTCAATGAGCAGTTCTTC.

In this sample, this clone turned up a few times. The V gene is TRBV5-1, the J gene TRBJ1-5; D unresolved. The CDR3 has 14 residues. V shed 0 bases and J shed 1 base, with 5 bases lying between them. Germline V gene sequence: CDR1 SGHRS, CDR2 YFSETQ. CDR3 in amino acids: CASSLESSNQPQHF. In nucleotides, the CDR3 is TGCGCCAGCAGCTTGGAGTCCAGCAATCAGCCCCAGCATTTT.